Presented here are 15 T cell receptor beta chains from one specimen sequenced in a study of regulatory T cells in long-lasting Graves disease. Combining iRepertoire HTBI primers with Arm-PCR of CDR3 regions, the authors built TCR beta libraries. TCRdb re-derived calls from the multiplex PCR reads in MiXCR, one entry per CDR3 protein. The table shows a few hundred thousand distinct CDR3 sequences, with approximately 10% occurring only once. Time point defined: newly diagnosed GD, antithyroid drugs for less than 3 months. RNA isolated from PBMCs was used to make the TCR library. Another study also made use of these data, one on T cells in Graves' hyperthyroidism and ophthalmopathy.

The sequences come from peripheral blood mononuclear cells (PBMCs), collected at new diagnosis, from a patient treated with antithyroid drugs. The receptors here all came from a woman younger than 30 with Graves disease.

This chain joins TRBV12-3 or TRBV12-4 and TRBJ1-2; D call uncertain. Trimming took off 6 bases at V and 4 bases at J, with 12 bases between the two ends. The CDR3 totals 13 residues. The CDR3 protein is CASSPGYLYGYTF. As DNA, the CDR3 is TGTGCCAGCAGCCCGGGATATCTCTATGGCTACACCTTC.

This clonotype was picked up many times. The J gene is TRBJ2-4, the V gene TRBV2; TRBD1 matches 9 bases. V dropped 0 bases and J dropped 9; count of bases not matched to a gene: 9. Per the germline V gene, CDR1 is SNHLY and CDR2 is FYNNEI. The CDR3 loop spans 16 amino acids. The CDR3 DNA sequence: TGTGCCAGCAGTGAAGCGCTACGGACAGGGGCCCCCATTCAGTACTTC. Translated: CASSEALRTGAPIQYF.

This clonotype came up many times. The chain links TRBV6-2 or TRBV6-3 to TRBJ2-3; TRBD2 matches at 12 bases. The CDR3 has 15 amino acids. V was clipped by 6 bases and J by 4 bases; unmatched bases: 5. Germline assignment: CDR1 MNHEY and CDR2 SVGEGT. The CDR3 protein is CASRRLAGAADTQYF. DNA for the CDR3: TGTGCCAGCAGGAGACTAGCGGGAGCGGCAGATACGCAGTATTTT.

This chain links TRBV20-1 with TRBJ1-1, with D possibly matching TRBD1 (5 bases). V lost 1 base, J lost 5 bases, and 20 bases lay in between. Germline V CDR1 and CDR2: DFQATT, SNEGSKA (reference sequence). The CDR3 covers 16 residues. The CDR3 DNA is TGCAGTGCTAGAGGGGGGGAAGCCCACCATGGAACTGAAGCTTTCTTT. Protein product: CSARGGEAHHGTEAFF.

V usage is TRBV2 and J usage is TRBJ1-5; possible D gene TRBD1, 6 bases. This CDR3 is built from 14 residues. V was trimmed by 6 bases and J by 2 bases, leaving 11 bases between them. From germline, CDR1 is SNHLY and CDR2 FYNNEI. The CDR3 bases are TGTGCCAGCAGGGGGGGGGCGGGCAATCAGCCCCAGCATTTT. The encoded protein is CASRGGAGNQPQHF.

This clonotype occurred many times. The CDR3 spells CASMKVGFQETQYF. The CDR3 DNA sequence: TGTGCCAGCATGAAGGTGGGGTTCCAAGAGACCCAGTACTTC. V usage is TRBV11-2 and J usage is TRBJ2-5; D gene uncertain. Germline-derived CDR1 and CDR2 are SGHAT and FQNNGV. The ends were cut back, 7 bases at V and 1 base at J, with 13 bases in the middle. The CDR3 is 14 amino acids. Full variable domain (missing parts from reference TRBV11-2 and TRBJ2-5): EAGVAQSPRYKIIEKRQSVAFWCNPISGHATLYWYQQILGQGPKLLIQFQNNGVVDDSQLPKDRFSAERLKGVDSTLKIQPAKLEDSAVYLCASMKVGFQETQYFGPGTRLLVL.

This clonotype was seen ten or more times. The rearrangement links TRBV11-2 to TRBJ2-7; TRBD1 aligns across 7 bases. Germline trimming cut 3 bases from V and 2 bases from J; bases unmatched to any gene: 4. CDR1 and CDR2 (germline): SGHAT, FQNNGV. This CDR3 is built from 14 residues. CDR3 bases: TGTGCCAGCAGCTTGGGACAGACCACCTACGAGCAGTACTTC. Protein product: CASSLGQTTYEQYF.

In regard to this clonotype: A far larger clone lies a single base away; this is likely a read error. Written as DNA, the CDR3 is TGTGCCAGCAGGGGACTAGCGTCTTCCTACGAGCAGTTCTTC. Amino acid sequence: CASRGLASSYEQFF. This rearrangement joins TRBV28 to TRBJ2-1, with 10 bases matching TRBD2. CDR1 and CDR2 (germline): MDHEN, SYDVKM. The CDR3 runs to 14 residues. The V and J ends lost 6 bases and 10 bases, in that order; junction bases with no gene match: 9.

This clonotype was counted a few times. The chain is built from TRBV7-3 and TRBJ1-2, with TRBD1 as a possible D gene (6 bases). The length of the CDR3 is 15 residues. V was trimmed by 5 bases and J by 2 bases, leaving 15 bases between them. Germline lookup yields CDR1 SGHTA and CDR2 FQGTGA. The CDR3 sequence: CASSVGTGKNYGYTF. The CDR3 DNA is TGTGCCAGCAGCGTAGGCACAGGGAAGAACTATGGCTACACCTTC.

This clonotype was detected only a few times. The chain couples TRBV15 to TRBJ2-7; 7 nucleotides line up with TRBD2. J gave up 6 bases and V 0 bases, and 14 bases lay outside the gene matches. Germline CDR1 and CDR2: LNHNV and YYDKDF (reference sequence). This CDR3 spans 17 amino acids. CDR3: CATSRDMFGRKEREQYF. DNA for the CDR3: TGTGCCACCAGCAGAGATATGTTCGGGAGGAAAGAGCGCGAGCAGTACTTC.

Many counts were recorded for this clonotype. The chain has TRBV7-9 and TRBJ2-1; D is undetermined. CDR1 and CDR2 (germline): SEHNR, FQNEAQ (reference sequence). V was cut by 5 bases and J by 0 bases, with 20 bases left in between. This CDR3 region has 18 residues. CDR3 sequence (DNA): TGTGCCAGCAGCGACACTCTCGATCAACAGCGCTCCTACAATGAGCAGTTCTTC. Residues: CASSDTLDQQRSYNEQFF. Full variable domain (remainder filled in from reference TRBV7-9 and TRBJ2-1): DTGVSQNPRHKITKRGQNVTFRCDPISEHNRLYWYRQTLGQGPEFLTYFQNEAQLEKSRLLSDRFSAERPKGSFSTLEIQRTEQGDSAMYLCASSDTLDQQRSYNEQFFGPGTRLTVL.

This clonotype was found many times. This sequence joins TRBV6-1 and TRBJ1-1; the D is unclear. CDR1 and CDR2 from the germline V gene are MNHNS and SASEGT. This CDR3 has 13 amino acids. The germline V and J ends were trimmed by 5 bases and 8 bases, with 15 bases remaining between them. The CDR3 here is CASSPGPLTEAFF. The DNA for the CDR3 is TGTGCCAGCAGTCCCGGCCCTCTGACCGAAGCTTTCTTT.

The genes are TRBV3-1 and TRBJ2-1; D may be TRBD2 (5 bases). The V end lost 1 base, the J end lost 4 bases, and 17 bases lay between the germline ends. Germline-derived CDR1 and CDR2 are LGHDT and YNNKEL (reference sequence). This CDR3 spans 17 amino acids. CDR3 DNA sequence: TGTGCCAGCAGCCAAGGACCACTAGGTTATACATACAATGAGCAGTTCTTC. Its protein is CASSQGPLGYTYNEQFF.

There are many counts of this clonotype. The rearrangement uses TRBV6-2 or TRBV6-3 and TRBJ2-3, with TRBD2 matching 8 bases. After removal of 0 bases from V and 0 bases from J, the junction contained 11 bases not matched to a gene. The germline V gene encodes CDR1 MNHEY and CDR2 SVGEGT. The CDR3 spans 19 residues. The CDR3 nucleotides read TGTGCCAGCAGTTACTCTGTGGACGGCGGGAGGCGAAGCACAGATACGCAGTATTTT. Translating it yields CASSYSVDGGRRSTDTQYF.

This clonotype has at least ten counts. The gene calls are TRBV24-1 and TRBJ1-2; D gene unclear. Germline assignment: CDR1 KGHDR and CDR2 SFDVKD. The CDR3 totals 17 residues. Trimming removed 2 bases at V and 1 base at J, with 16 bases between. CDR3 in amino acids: CATSDSRNKEGNYGYTF. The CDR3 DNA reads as TGTGCCACCAGTGATTCGCGAAACAAGGAGGGTAACTATGGCTACACCTTC.